Listed below are T cell receptor beta chains from one sample, sequenced in a study of T cell clonotyping in hematopoietic cell transplantation. Here immunoSEQ multiplex PCR was the method, and the copy in TCRdb shows in-frame clones only, minus some. The data contain about 41,000 clones, approximately 95% of them seen just once; the ten biggest clones take up roughly 0.91%. Sequencing used peripheral blood mononuclear cells. These receptors were taken from a man aged 25-40 years in good health. Some clones in this sample may be carry-over from other donors' samples. The CDR3 runs from the conserved cysteine through the conserved F or W. The order of the fields is J gene, D gene, V gene, clone size, CDR3 DNA, CDR3 protein. A D gene is named only where the DNA matches it firmly. For some rows the clone size is stated as once, few or many, or as a class when expanded; others skip it.

TRBJ2-3,TRBD1,TRBV5-6,NA,TGTGCCAGCAGCCGGGACAGAGTCACAGATACGCAGTATTTT,CASSRDRVTDTQYF
TRBJ1-1,NA,TRBV4-3,NA,TGCGCCAGCAGCCACGATACGCAGGGGTACCCTGAAGCTTTCTTT,CASSHDTQGYPEAFF
TRBJ2-1,TRBD2,TRBV4-3,once,TGCGCCAGCAGCCGGAAGGGACTAGCGGGAGGCCAGAGCTCCTACAATGAGCAGTTCTTC,CASSRKGLAGGQSSYNEQFF
TRBJ1-2,TRBD1,TRBV18,NA,TGTGCCAGCTCACAGGGACAGGGCCATGGCTACACCTTC,CASSQGQGHGYTF
TRBJ1-5,NA,TRBV30,NA,TGTGCCTGGAGTGGAGGGACTTCAAGTTTTGAGCCCCAGCATTTT,CAWSGGTSSFEPQHF
TRBJ2-2,TRBD1,TRBV7-3,NA,TGTGCCAGCAGCTTAACTGTAAGGGGGCGGACCGGGGAGCTGTTTTTT,CASSLTVRGRTGELFF
TRBJ2-2,NA,TRBV30,NA,TGTGCCTGGAGAGTGTCAGGGGTAGCGGTACGCACCGGGGAGCTGTTTTTT,CAWRVSGVAVRTGELFF
TRBJ1-1,TRBD1,TRBV7-8,NA,TGTGCCAGCAGCTCGAGGGACAGGAGCATCACTGAAGCTTTCTTT,CASSSRDRSITEAFF
TRBJ1-5,NA,TRBV10-3,NA,TGTGCCTCCGCGGGCGGAGGGACGCGTCAGCCCCAGCATTTT,CASAGGGTRQPQHF
TRBJ1-2,NA,TRBV23-1,NA,TGCGCCAGCAGTCGCGAACAGGGATGCGCCCTGATAGGCTACACCTTC,CASSREQGCALIGYTF
TRBJ2-5,NA,TRBV18,NA,TGTGCCAGCTCACCAAAGACAGGAGAAGAGACCCAGTACTTC,CASSPKTGEETQYF
TRBJ2-7,NA,TRBV20-1,NA,TGCAGTGCTAGCGGGACCCCCGAGCAGTACTTC,CSASGTPEQYF
TRBJ1-3,NA,TRBV11-2,NA,TGTGCCAGCAGCTTAGCATTTCAGTTTTTCGAGTCTGGAAACACCATATATTTT,CASSLAFQFFESGNTIYF
TRBJ1-1,NA,TRBV29-1,NA,TGCAGCGTTGAAGATGCGTACACTGAAGCTTTCTTT,CSVEDAYTEAFF
TRBJ2-7,TRBD1,TRBV11-2,NA,TGTGCCAGCAGACAGGGGGCCTACGAGCAGTACTTC,CASRQGAYEQYF
TRBJ1-4,TRBD1,TRBV27,once,TGTGCCAGCAGTTTGGCCGGGACAGGGAATGAAAAACTGTTTTTT,CASSLAGTGNEKLFF
TRBJ1-1,NA,TRBV6-4,once,TGTGCCAGCAGTGACGGGGTAAAAGCTTTCTTT,CASSDGVKAFF
TRBJ1-3,NA,TRBV9,NA,TGTGCCAGCAGCGGAGAGCCTTACTCTGGAAACACCATATATTTT,CASSGEPYSGNTIYF
TRBJ2-7,NA,TRBV4-3,NA,TGCGCCAGCAGCCAAGACGTAACAGGGAGAACGTCAGGGCAGTACTTC,CASSQDVTGRTSGQYF
TRBJ2-7,NA,TRBV4-3,NA,TGCGCCAGCAGCCCAGGAGGTGGTGGGCGACCGGAGCAGTACTTC,CASSPGGGGRPEQYF
TRBJ2-7,TRBD1,TRBV19,once,TGTGCCAGTAGTATAGGGGGACAGTACTACGAGCAGTACTTC,CASSIGGQYYEQYF
TRBJ1-2,NA,TRBV5-1,NA,TGCGCCAGCAGCCCCGGATCGTTTGAGTATGGCTACACCTTC,CASSPGSFEYGYTF
TRBJ1-1,NA,TRBV19,NA,TGTGCCAGTAGTATCCAGGGGCTGGACACTGAAGCTTTCTTT,CASSIQGLDTEAFF
TRBJ1-2,TRBD1,TRBV9,NA,TGTGCCAGCAGCGTAGGGGACAGGGGAAACTATGGCTACACCTTC,CASSVGDRGNYGYTF
TRBJ2-7,NA,TRBV7-2,NA,TGTGCCAGCAGACTAGACTCCTACGAGCAGTACTTC,CASRLDSYEQYF
TRBJ1-1,NA,TRBV2,NA,TGTGCCACCAATCAGGGAGGGAACACTGAAGCTTTCTTT,CATNQGGNTEAFF
TRBJ2-3,TRBD1,TRBV13,NA,TGTGCCAGCAGCTTAGCCTTGGACAGGGGGCGTTCGACAGATACGCAGTATTTT,CASSLALDRGRSTDTQYF
TRBJ1-1,NA,TRBV9,NA,TGTGCCAGCAGCGTATCAGGCAGCTGGAACACTGAAGCTTTCTTT,CASSVSGSWNTEAFF
TRBJ1-5,TRBD1,TRBV30,NA,TGTGCCTGGAGTGTCGGACAGGGGATTCAGCCCCAGCATTTT,CAWSVGQGIQPQHF
TRBJ2-5,NA,TRBV5-1,NA,TGCGCCAGCAGCCCGGGCCAGGAGACCCAGTACTTC,CASSPGQETQYF
TRBJ2-7,NA,TRBV4-1,NA,TGCGCCAGCAGCCAATCCAGTACCTACGAGCAGTACTTC,CASSQSSTYEQYF
TRBJ1-5,TRBD1,TRBV2,NA,TGTGCCAGCAGTGAAGCGCTAGGACAGGGTACTCTTAGCAATCAGCCCCAGCATTTT,CASSEALGQGTLSNQPQHF
TRBJ2-1,NA,TRBV9,NA,TGTGCCAGCAGCGTAGTCACCCGGGGGAATGAGCAGTTCTTC,CASSVVTRGNEQFF
TRBJ1-2,NA,TRBV4-3,NA,TGCGCCAGCAGCCAAGAGTCCCAGGGCCGCTATGGCTACACCTTC,CASSQESQGRYGYTF
TRBJ2-3,TRBD1,TRBV11-1,NA,TGTGCCAGCGGGGGACAGGCCAGCACAGATACGCAGTATTTT,CASGGQASTDTQYF
TRBJ2-5,NA,TRBV7-7,NA,TGTGCCAGCAGCTTAGAACAGGGAGCGACCCAGTACTTC,CASSLEQGATQYF
TRBJ1-6,NA,TRBV19,NA,TGTGCCAGTAGTCCTGACAGGAATTCACCCCTCCACTTT,CASSPDRNSPLHF
TRBJ1-5,TRBD1,TRBV2,NA,TGTGCCAAGACCAGGGGGGTCAATCAGCCCCAGCATTTT,CAKTRGVNQPQHF
TRBJ1-3,TRBD1,TRBV29-1,NA,TGCAGCGTTGGGGAGGGGGCGAGCCGCTGGAACACCATATATTTT,CSVGEGASRWNTIYF
TRBJ2-7,TRBD2,TRBV29-1,NA,TGCAGCGTCGACGGACTAGCGGGAGACGAGCAGTACTTC,CSVDGLAGDEQYF
TRBJ1-2,TRBD1,TRBV5-1,NA,TGCGCCAGCAGCTTGGCGCAGGGGGGTGGCTACACCTTC,CASSLAQGGGYTF
TRBJ1-2,NA,TRBV29-1,NA,TGCAGCGTTGAAGATTTAGGCGCCAGGGTCGTTTATGGCTACACCTTC,CSVEDLGARVVYGYTF
TRBJ2-7,NA,TRBV27,NA,TGTGCCAGCCGGACAGCAGGCGAATACGAGCAGTACTTC,CASRTAGEYEQYF
TRBJ1-1,NA,TRBV9,NA,TGTGCCAGCAGCAAAAGGGGGGGGAGGACTGAAGCTTTCTTT,CASSKRGGRTEAFF
TRBJ1-5,NA,TRBV4-1,NA,TGCGCCAGCAGCCAAGGGGCAGGTAGCAATCAGCCCCAGCATTTT,CASSQGAGSNQPQHF
TRBJ2-2,TRBD1,TRBV27,NA,TGTGCCAGCAGTTTGGACAGGAGAACCTTGAACACCGGGGAGCTGTTTTTT,CASSLDRRTLNTGELFF
TRBJ1-2,NA,TRBV9,NA,TGTGCCAGCAGCCCCCACACGAAGGGGGGGAACGGCTACACCTTC,CASSPHTKGGNGYTF
TRBJ1-1,TRBD1,TRBV6-6,NA,TGTGCCAGCAGTTCCCGGACAGGGGCGTTTGTCACTGAAGCTTTCTTT,CASSSRTGAFVTEAFF